Presented here are 16 T cell receptor beta chains from one specimen sequenced in a study of monozygotic twins with inflammatory bowel disease. TCRdb reprocessed the 5' RACE reads and reports one entry per CDR3 protein, with no DNA. The sample holds fewer than 400,000 distinct CDR3 sequences. The specimen was blood. These TCRs come from a human donor with ulcerative colitis or Crohn's disease, or a healthy co-twin of an affected twin (not recorded which).

The rearrangement uses TRBV20-1 and TRBJ1-6; TCRdb lists TRBD1, though no DNA is available to test this call. Germline loops: CDR1 DFQATT, CDR2 SNEGSKA (reference sequence). The CDR3 spans 17 residues. CDR3: CSAFSLPSLGGDSPLHF.

The genes are TRBV29-1 and TRBJ2-5; TCRdb proposes TRBD1, but this gene call is untestable without DNA. The CDR3 consists of 14 residues. The germline V gene has CDR1 SQVTM and CDR2 ANQGSEA. The CDR3 is CSVEYRAGDPTQYF.

The chain joins TRBV7-9 to TRBJ2-5; the D call of TRBD1 rests on TCRdb alone, since no DNA is present to check it. Germline CDR1 is SEHNR and CDR2 is FQNEAQ (reference sequence). The CDR3 runs 14 residues. CDR3 amino acids: CASSSGPRWETQYF.

This chain uses TRBV7-9 with TRBJ1-1; TCRdb names TRBD1, which stays unverified in the absence of DNA. The CDR3 covers 12 residues. The germline gives CDR1 SEHNR, CDR2 FQNEAQ (reference sequence). CDR3 region: CASSRRGFEAFF.

The CDR3 here is CASSLGPPGGAYNEQFF. V usage is TRBV7-2 and J usage is TRBJ2-1; absent DNA, TCRdb's TRBD1 call cannot be checked. Per the germline V gene, CDR1 is SGHTA and CDR2 is FQGNSA. The CDR3 extends over 17 amino acids.

The rearrangement uses TRBV12-3 or TRBV12-4 and TRBJ2-1; there is no DNA to check the TCRdb D call of TRBD1. This CDR3 spans 13 amino acids. CDR3 region: CASIREQGNEQFF.

This chain connects TRBV7-9 to TRBJ2-1; there is no DNA to check the TCRdb D call of TRBD2. The CDR3 consists of 16 residues. CDR1 SEHNR and CDR2 FQNEAQ come from the germline V gene (reference sequence). This CDR3 is CASSFPLAGDANEQFF.

CDR3 loop: CASQDYPKTQYF. The chain joins TRBV28 to TRBJ2-5; TCRdb returns TRBD2, unconfirmable since there is no DNA. The CDR3 contains 12 residues. Germline assignment: CDR1 MDHEN and CDR2 SYDVKM.

The chain is built from TRBV27 and TRBJ1-5; TCRdb returns TRBD1, unconfirmable since there is no DNA. The germline V gene encodes CDR1 MNHEY and CDR2 SMNVEV (reference sequence). The CDR3 is 19 residues long. The CDR3 loop reads CASSPPPARGFGKNQPQHF.

V is TRBV5-1 and J is TRBJ1-2. The germline CDR1 and CDR2 sequences are SGHRS and YFSETQ. CDR3 size: 12 residues. CDR3 region: CASSSAVYGYTF.

The rearrangement links TRBV12-3 or TRBV12-4 to TRBJ2-5; lacking DNA, the TRBD1 call made by TCRdb goes unchecked. The CDR3 consists of 13 residues. Here the CDR3 reads CASRVPGRRTQYF.

V is TRBV12-3 or TRBV12-4 and J is TRBJ2-7; TCRdb lists TRBD1, though no DNA is available to test this call. The CDR3 spans 14 residues. The CDR3 reads CASTPGTGNGEQYF.

The chain carries TRBV28 and TRBJ1-2; TCRdb selects TRBD1, and the lack of DNA leaves this call unchecked. This CDR3 has 13 amino acids. CDR1 is MDHEN, CDR2 SYDVKM, per germline. This chain's CDR3 is CASSVGGLYGYTF.

The chain joins TRBV12-3 or TRBV12-4 to TRBJ2-1; TCRdb's D call of TRBD1 is untestable without DNA. The CDR3 runs 16 residues. The CDR3 reads CASRAGTGAGGNEQFF.

The chain has TRBV28 and TRBJ1-5. From germline, CDR1 is MDHEN and CDR2 SYDVKM. CDR3 length equals 15 residues. CDR3 sequence: CASRPGGHNNQPQHF.

The gene calls are TRBV6-2 or TRBV6-3 and TRBJ2-1; checking the TCRdb D call of TRBD2 is not possible without DNA. The CDR3 consists of 19 residues. In germline, CDR1 is MNHEY, CDR2 SVGEGT. CDR3 protein: CASSYRPTSGPTLWDEQFF.